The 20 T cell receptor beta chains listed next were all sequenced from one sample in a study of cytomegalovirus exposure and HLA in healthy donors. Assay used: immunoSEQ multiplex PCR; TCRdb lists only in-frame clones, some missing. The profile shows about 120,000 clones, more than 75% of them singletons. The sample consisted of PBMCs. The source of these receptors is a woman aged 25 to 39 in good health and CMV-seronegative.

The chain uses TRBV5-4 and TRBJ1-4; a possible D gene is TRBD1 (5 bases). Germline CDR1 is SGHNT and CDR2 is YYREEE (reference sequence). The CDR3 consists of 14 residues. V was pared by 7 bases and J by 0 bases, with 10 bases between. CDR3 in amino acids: CASHGGATNEKLFF. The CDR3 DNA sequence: TGTGCCAGCCACGGAGGGGCAACTAATGAAAAACTGTTTTTT.

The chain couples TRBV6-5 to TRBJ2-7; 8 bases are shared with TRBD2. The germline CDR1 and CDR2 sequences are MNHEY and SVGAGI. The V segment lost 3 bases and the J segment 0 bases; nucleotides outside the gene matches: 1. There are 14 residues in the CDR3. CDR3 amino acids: CASSYSGASYEQYF. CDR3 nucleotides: TGTGCCAGCAGTTATAGCGGGGCCTCCTACGAGCAGTACTTC.

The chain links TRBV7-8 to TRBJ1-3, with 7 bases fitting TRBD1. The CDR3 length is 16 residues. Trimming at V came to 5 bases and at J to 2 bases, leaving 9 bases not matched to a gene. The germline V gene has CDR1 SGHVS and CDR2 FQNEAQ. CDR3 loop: CASSSVDRVPGNTIYF. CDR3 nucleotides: TGTGCCAGCAGCAGCGTCGACAGGGTTCCTGGAAACACCATATATTTT.

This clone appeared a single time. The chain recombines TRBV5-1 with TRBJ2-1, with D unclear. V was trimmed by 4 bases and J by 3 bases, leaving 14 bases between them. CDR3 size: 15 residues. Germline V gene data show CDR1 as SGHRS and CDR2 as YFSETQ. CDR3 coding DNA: TGCGCCAGCAGCCCTCTGTCCACGGTCTACAATGAGCAGTTCTTC. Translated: CASSPLSTVYNEQFF.

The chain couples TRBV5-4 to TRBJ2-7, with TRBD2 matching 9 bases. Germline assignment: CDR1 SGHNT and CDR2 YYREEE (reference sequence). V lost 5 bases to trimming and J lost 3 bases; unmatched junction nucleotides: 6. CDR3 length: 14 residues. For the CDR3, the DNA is TGTGCCAGCAGGGAGCGGGGGGCCGACTACGAGCAGTACTTC. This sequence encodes CASRERGADYEQYF.

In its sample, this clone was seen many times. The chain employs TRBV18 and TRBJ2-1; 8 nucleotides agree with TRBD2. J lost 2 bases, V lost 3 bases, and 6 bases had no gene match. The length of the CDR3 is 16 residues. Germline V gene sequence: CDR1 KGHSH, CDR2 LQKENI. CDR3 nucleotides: TGTGCCAGCTCACCCCCCGACGGGGGGGCCTACAATGAGCAGTTCTTC. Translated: CASSPPDGGAYNEQFF.

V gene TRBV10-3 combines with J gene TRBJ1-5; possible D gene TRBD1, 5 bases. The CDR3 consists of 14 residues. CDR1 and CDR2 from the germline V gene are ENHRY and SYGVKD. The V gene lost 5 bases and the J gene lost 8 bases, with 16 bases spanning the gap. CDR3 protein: CAISRDWEQEPQHF. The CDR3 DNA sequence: TGTGCCATCAGTCGGGACTGGGAACAGGAGCCCCAGCATTTT.

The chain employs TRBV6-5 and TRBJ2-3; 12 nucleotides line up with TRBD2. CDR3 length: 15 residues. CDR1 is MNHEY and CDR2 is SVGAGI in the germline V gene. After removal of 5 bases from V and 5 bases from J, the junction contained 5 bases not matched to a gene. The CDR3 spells CASSPLAGGLDTQYF. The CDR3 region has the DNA TGTGCCAGCAGTCCTCTAGCGGGGGGGCTAGATACGCAGTATTTT.

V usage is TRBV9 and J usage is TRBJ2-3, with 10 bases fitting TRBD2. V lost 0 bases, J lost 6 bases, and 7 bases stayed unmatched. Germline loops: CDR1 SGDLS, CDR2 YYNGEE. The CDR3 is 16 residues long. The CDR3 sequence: CASSVAVAGGADTQYF. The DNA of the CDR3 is TGTGCCAGCAGCGTAGCGGTAGCGGGGGGCGCCGATACGCAGTATTTT.

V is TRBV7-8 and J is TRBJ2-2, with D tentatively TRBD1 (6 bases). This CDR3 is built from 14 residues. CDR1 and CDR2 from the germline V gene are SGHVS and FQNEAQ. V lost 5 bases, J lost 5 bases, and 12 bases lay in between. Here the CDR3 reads CASSPGQTTGELFF. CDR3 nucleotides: TGTGCCAGCAGCCCGGGACAAACAACCGGGGAGCTGTTTTTT.

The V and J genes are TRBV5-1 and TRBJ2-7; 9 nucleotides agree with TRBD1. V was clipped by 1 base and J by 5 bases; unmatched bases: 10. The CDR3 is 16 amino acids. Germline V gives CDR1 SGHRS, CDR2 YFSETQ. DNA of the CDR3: TGCGCCAGCAGCTTGTCCCCCGGGACAGGGACCCACGAGCAGTACTTC. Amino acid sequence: CASSLSPGTGTHEQYF.

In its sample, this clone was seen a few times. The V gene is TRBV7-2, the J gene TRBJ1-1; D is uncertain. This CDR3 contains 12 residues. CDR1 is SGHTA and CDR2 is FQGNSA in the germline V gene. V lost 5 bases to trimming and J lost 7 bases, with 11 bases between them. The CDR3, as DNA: TGTGCCAGCAGCCCGAAGCGTTATGAAGCTTTCTTT. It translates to CASSPKRYEAFF.

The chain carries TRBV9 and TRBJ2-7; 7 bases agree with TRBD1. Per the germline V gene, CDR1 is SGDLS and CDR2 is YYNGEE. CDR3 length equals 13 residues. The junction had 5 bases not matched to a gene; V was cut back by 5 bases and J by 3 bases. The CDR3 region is CASSRGPLYEQYF. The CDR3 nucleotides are TGTGCCAGCAGTAGGGGGCCCCTCTACGAGCAGTACTTC.

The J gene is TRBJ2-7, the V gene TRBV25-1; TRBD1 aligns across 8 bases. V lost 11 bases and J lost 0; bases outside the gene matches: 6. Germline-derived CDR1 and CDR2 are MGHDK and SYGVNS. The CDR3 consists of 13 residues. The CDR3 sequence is CASPGQGSYEQYF. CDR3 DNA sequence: TGTGCCTCCCCAGGACAGGGCTCCTACGAGCAGTACTTC.

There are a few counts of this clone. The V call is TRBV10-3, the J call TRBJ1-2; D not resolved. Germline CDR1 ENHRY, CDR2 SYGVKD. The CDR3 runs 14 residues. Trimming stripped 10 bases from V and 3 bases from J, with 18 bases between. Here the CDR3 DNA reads TGTGCCAACTCGGTCGGTGTTGGTGACTATGGCTACACCTTC. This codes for CANSVGVGDYGYTF.

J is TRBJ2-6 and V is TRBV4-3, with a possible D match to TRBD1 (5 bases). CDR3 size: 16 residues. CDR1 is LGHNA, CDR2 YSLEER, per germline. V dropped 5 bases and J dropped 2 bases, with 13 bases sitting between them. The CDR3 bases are TGCGCCAGCAGCGCGACAGCAACTACTGGGGCCAACGTCCTGACTTTC. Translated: CASSATATTGANVLTF.

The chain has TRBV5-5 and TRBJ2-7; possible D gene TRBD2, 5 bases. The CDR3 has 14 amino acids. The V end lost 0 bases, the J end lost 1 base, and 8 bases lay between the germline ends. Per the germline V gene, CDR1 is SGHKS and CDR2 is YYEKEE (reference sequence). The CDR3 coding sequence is TGTGCCAGCAGCTTGGCCGGGGTTTCCTACGAGCAGTACTTC. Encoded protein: CASSLAGVSYEQYF.

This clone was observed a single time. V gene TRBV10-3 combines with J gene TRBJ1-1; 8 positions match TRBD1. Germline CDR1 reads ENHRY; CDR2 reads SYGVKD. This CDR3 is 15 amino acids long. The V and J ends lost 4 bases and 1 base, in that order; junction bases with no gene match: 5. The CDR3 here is CAISATGAGNTEAFF. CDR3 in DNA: TGTGCCATCAGTGCGACAGGGGCGGGGAACACTGAAGCTTTCTTT.

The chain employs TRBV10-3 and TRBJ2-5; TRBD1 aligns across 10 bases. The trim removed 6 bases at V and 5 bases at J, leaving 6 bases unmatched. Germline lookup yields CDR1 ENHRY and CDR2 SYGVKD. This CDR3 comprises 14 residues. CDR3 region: CAISRDRGGETQYF. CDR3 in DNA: TGTGCCATCAGCCGGGACAGGGGTGGGGAGACCCAGTACTTC.

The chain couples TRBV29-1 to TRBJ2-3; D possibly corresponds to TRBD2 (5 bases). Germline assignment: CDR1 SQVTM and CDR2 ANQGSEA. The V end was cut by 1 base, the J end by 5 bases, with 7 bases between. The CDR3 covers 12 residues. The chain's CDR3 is CSVEVGGDTQYF. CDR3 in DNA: TGCAGCGTTGAAGTAGGAGGAGATACGCAGTATTTT.